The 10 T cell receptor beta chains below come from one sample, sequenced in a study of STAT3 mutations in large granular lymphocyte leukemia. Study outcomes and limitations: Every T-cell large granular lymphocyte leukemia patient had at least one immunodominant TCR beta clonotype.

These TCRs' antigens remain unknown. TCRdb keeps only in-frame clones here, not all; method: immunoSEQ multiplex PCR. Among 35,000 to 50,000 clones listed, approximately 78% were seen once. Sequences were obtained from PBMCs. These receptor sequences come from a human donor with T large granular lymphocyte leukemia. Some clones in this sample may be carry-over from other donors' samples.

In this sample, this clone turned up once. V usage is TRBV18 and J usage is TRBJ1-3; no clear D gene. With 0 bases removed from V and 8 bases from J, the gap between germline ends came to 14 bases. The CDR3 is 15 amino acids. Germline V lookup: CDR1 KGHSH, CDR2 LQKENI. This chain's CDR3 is CASSPPRPPRDTIYF. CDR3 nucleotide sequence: TGTGCCAGCTCACCACCGAGACCACCTCGGGACACCATATATTTT.

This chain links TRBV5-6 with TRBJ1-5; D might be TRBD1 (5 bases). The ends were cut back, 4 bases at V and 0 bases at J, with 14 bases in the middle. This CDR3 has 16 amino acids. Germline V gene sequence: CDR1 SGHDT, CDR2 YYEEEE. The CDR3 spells CASSGGGAFSNQPQHF. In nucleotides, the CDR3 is TGTGCCAGCAGCGGGGGTGGGGCTTTTAGCAATCAGCCCCAGCATTTT.

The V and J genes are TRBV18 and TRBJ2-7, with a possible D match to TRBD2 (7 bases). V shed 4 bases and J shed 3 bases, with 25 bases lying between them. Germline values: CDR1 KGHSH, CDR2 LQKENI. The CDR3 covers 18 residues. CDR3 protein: CASSLGGQGPASDYEQYF. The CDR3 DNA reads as TGTGCCAGCTCACTGGGGGGGCAGGGCCCCGCAAGTGACTACGAGCAGTACTTC.

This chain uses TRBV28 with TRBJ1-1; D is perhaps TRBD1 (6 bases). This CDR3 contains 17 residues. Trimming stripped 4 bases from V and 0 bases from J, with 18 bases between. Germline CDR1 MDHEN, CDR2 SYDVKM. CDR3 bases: TGTGCCAGCAGTTCGCTATGGACAGCGATCATGAACACTGAAGCTTTCTTT. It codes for CASSSLWTAIMNTEAFF.

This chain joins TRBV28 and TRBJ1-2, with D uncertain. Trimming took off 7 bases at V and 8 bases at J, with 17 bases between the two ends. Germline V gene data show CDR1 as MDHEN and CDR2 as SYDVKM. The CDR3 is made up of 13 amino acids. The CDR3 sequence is CASTKDPLAGYTF. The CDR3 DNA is TGTGCCAGCACCAAAGACCCTCTTGCGGGCTACACCTTC.

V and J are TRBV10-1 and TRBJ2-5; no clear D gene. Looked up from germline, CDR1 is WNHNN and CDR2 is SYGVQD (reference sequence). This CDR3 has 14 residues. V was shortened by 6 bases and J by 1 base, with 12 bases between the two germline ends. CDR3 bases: TGCGCCAGCAGCAGCACTGGTCCCCAAGAGACCCAGTACTTC. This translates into CASSSTGPQETQYF.

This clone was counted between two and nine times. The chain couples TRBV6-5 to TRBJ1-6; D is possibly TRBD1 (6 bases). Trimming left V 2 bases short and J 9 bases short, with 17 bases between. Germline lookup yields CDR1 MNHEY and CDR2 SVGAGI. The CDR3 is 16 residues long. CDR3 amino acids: CASSYEGGGTLSPLHF. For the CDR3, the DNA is TGTGCCAGCAGTTACGAGGGAGGGGGTACTCTTTCACCCCTCCACTTT.

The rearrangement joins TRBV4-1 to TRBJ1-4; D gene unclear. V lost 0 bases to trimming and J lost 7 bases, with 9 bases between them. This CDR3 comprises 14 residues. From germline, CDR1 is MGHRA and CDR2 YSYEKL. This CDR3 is CASSQDPKGEKLFF. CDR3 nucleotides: TGCGCCAGCAGCCAAGACCCCAAGGGTGAAAAACTGTTTTTT.

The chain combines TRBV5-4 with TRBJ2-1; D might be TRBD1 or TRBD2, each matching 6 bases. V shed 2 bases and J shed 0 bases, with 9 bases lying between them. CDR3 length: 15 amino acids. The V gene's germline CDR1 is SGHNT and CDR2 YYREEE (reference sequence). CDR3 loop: CASSLGGSSYNEQFF. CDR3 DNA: TGTGCCAGCAGCTTAGGGGGGAGCTCCTACAATGAGCAGTTCTTC.

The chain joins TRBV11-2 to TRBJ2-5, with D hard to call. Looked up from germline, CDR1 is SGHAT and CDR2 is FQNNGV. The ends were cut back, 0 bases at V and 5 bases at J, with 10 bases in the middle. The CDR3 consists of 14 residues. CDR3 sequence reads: CASSLDLFGETQYF. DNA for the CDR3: TGTGCCAGCAGCTTAGATCTTTTCGGGGAGACCCAGTACTTC.